The 16 T cell receptor beta chains below all came from one sample that was sequenced in a study of T cell repertoires in cytomegalovirus infection. These receptors' antigens are unknown. TCRdb redid the calling of the reads with MiXCR, one entry per CDR3 protein. This table has nearly 700,000 distinct CDR3 sequences, roughly 36% appearing once. Sequenced material: cultured PBMCs, taken from culture after CMV antigen stimulation. Every receptor here comes from a human donor in good health (CMV status not recorded). Some clones in this sample may be carry-over from other donors' samples.

This chain connects TRBV10-3 to TRBJ1-2; D remains ambiguous. Deletions cut 6 bases from V and 5 bases from J, with 10 bases between. Germline-derived CDR1 and CDR2 are ENHRY and SYGVKD. CDR3 length: 12 residues. The CDR3 region is CAIRAGGYGYTF. As DNA, the CDR3 is TGTGCCATCAGGGCAGGAGGGTATGGCTACACCTTC.

Concerning this clonotype: A junction end diverges from the germline sequence, so it may reflect a read error. The rearrangement uses TRBV7-6 and TRBJ2-2; 7 nucleotides match TRBD2. The CDR3 runs to 12 residues. CDR1 SGHVS and CDR2 FNYEAQ come from the germline V gene. CDR3 residues: CASSSSGGVLFF. In DNA form, the CDR3 reads TGTGCCAGCAGCTCTAGCGGCGGGGTGCTGTTTTTT.

The chain employs TRBV18 and TRBJ2-4; 7 bases match TRBD1. Germline loops: CDR1 KGHSH, CDR2 LQKENI. This CDR3 is built from 15 residues. The V segment lost 8 bases and the J segment 5 bases; nucleotides outside the gene matches: 12. The CDR3 reads CASHNTTGLQNIQYF. CDR3 in DNA: TGTGCCAGCCATAATACGACAGGGTTGCAAAACATTCAGTACTTC.

This chain uses TRBV7-9 with TRBJ1-3; 9 nucleotides agree with TRBD1. With V trimmed by 0 bases and J by 16 bases, 10 bases remained unmatched. The CDR3 spans 14 residues. Germline V CDR1 and CDR2: SEHNR, FQNEAQ (reference sequence). CDR3: CASSLALQDRGQYF. The CDR3 DNA reads TGTGCCAGCAGCTTAGCGCTGCAGGACAGGGGACAGTATTTT.

V usage is TRBV6-8 and J usage is TRBJ1-5; maybe TRBD1 (5 bases). Trimming stripped 7 bases from V and 6 bases from J, with 13 bases between. The CDR3 totals 13 residues. CDR1 is MNHGY, CDR2 SAAAGT, per germline. The CDR3 loop reads CASNLPGVQPQHF. In DNA, the CDR3 is TGTGCCAGCAACCTGCCGGGGGTTCAGCCCCAGCATTTT.

This clonotype was detected a few times. The CDR3 region is CAISDGPGEISYNEQFF. The CDR3 coding sequence is TGTGCCATCAGTGACGGACCCGGGGAAATATCCTACAATGAGCAGTTCTTC. The chain links TRBV10-3 to TRBJ2-1, with D possibly matching TRBD2 (5 bases). V lost 3 bases and J 1 base, leaving 16 bases between the germline ends. CDR1 and CDR2 (germline): ENHRY, SYGVKD. This CDR3 spans 17 amino acids.

The chain is built from TRBV12-3 or TRBV12-4 and TRBJ1-2, with TRBD1 matching over 7 bases. The CDR3 loop spans 13 amino acids. V gave up 6 bases and J gave up 5 bases; unmatched junction bases: 6. The CDR3 loop reads CASRATGRYGYTF. The DNA for the CDR3 is TGTGCCAGCAGGGCGACAGGGCGTTATGGCTACACCTTC.

This clonotype was observed a handful of times. The gene calls are TRBV6-6 and TRBJ2-4; 12 nucleotides line up with TRBD1. The CDR3 covers 18 residues. V gave up 5 bases and J gave up 1 base; unmatched junction bases: 9. CDR1 is MNHNY and CDR2 is SVGAGI in the germline V gene (reference sequence). DNA of the CDR3: TGTGCCAGCAGTGTAATTGGGGACAGGGGGCATGCCAAAAACATTCAGTACTTC. Its translation is CASSVIGDRGHAKNIQYF.

The chain joins TRBV2 to TRBJ2-3; D remains unclear. Trimming took 8 bases from V and 4 from J, leaving 7 bases between them. The CDR3 has 11 residues. CDR1 is SNHLY, CDR2 FYNNEI, per germline. The CDR3 loop reads CASFGPDTQYF. The CDR3 DNA follows: TGTGCCAGCTTCGGGCCAGATACGCAGTATTTT.

The gene calls are TRBV20-1 and TRBJ2-2, with D perhaps TRBD2 (5 bases). Per germline, CDR1 DFQATT and CDR2 SNEGSKA (reference sequence). The CDR3 sequence is 14 residues long. Trimming shortened V by 5 bases and J by 2 bases, and 12 bases separated the two germline ends. As DNA, the CDR3 is TGCAGTGCTCGGGGTCTCCTTAACACCGGGGAGCTGTTTTTT. This codes for CSARGLLNTGELFF.

The V call is TRBV6-1, the J call TRBJ2-3; D ambiguous. The CDR3 is 13 residues long. CDR1 and CDR2 from the germline V gene are MNHNS and SASEGT. The V gene lost 6 bases and the J gene lost 0 bases, with 7 bases spanning the gap. CDR3 amino acids: CASRPQSTDTQYF. CDR3 sequence (DNA): TGTGCCAGCAGGCCACAGAGCACAGATACGCAGTATTTT.

The chain joins TRBV11-2 to TRBJ2-1, with D possibly matching TRBD2 (5 bases). This CDR3 spans 12 amino acids. Germline values: CDR1 SGHAT, CDR2 FQNNGV. The ends were cut back, 5 bases at V and 7 bases at J, with 9 bases in the middle. CDR3 in amino acids: CASSGGRNEQFF. CDR3 DNA: TGTGCCAGCAGCGGAGGCCGGAATGAGCAGTTCTTC.

The rearrangement joins TRBV4-1 to TRBJ1-5; D remains ambiguous. Germline V gene data show CDR1 as MGHRA and CDR2 as YSYEKL. Deletions cut 1 base from V and 4 bases from J, with 17 bases between. The CDR3 has 17 residues. The CDR3 region has the DNA TGCGCCAGCAGCCAAGGTGGCCAAGGGAGCCCTAATCAGCCCCAGCATTTT. Encoded protein: CASSQGGQGSPNQPQHF.

This clonotype was seen a few times. The chain carries TRBV7-2 and TRBJ2-3, with D hard to call. In germline, CDR1 is SGHTA, CDR2 FQGNSA. The CDR3 extends over 13 amino acids. Trimming removed 0 bases at V and 12 bases at J, with 13 bases between. The CDR3 DNA reads TGTGCCAGCAGCTTAGCGCCGGGCCGTGCCCAGTATTTT. Amino acids: CASSLAPGRAQYF.

This clonotype appeared many times. This chain connects TRBV7-2 to TRBJ2-3; 7 bases line up with TRBD2. This CDR3 has 16 residues. V lost 4 bases and J lost 1; bases outside the gene matches: 8. Germline V CDR1 and CDR2: SGHTA, FQGNSA. In DNA, the CDR3 is TGTGCCAGCAGCTCCGGGACTACCCGCCGCACAGATACGCAGTATTTT. Its translation: CASSSGTTRRTDTQYF.

The sample holds many counts of this clonotype. J is TRBJ2-7 and V is TRBV7-2; the match to TRBD1 covers 9 bases. Unmatched junction bases numbered 12, after V lost 8 bases and J lost 4 bases. The CDR3 consists of 15 residues. CDR1 and CDR2 (germline): SGHTA, FQGNSA. The CDR3 DNA is TGTGCCAGCGTCCGGTCGGGACAGGGAATATACGAGCAGTACTTC. This encodes CASVRSGQGIYEQYF.